A single sample gave rise to the 15 T cell receptor beta chains below, sequenced in a study of shared T cell receptors in the human thymus. Measured with immunoSEQ multiplex PCR; TCRdb has only the in-frame clones, and not every one. The sample lists hundreds of thousands of clones, approximately 89% seen once, with approximately 0.0097% in the top ten. The same sample was also studied in work on human thymus T cells.

The sequenced sample consisted of thymocytes. The receptors stem from a boy younger than two with a congenital heart defect.

This chain uses TRBV5-1 with TRBJ2-1; 9 nucleotides agree with TRBD1. Germline-derived CDR1 and CDR2 are SGHRS and YFSETQ. The CDR3 is 16 residues long. Trimming at V came to 0 bases and at J to 6 bases, leaving 7 bases not matched to a gene. The CDR3 region has the DNA TGCGCCAGCAGCTTGGATATTGGGACAGGGTTCAATGAGCAGTTCTTC. Its translation: CASSLDIGTGFNEQFF.

The V and J genes are TRBV28 and TRBJ1-3, with D possibly being TRBD1 (6 bases). The CDR3 spans 13 residues. V was cut by 10 bases and J by 3 bases, with 13 bases left in between. Germline-derived CDR1 and CDR2 are MDHEN and SYDVKM. The CDR3 bases are TGTGCCACCTCCGGGACACTTGGAAACACCATATATTTT. This gives the protein CATSGTLGNTIYF.

V gene TRBV6-5 combines with J gene TRBJ2-5; maybe TRBD1 (6 bases). V was clipped by 0 bases and J by 4 bases, with 9 bases between them. The CDR3 length is 14 residues. Germline V CDR1 and CDR2: MNHEY, SVGAGI. The CDR3 protein is CASSYSTGRETQYF. DNA of the CDR3: TGTGCCAGCAGTTACTCTACAGGGAGAGAGACCCAGTACTTC.

The chain joins TRBV7-9 to TRBJ2-2; D is possibly TRBD1 (6 bases). Germline V lookup: CDR1 SEHNR, CDR2 FQNEAQ (reference sequence). The CDR3 runs 13 residues. Trimming shortened V by 5 bases and J by 6 bases, and 10 bases separated the two germline ends. The CDR3 DNA reads as TGTGCCAGCAGCCTGCGACAGGCCGGGGAGCTGTTTTTT. The encoded protein is CASSLRQAGELFF.

The genes are TRBV7-9 and TRBJ1-2; weak D call: TRBD1 (6 bases). V was trimmed by 2 bases and J by 3 bases, leaving 16 bases between them. From germline, CDR1 is SEHNR and CDR2 FQNEAQ (reference sequence). The CDR3 runs 16 residues. DNA for the CDR3: TGTGCCAGCAGCTTAAGTGGCAGACCAGGGGACTATGGCTACACCTTC. Its protein is CASSLSGRPGDYGYTF.

This chain links TRBV14 with TRBJ2-7; 9 bases fit TRBD2. Germline CDR1 and CDR2: SGHDN and FVKESK. The CDR3 has 18 amino acids. J was trimmed by 2 bases and V by 0 bases; bases with no gene match: 11. The DNA for the CDR3 is TGTGCCAGCAGCCAAGATCTCGGCACTAGCGGGCACCCCTACGAGCAGTACTTC. Encoded protein: CASSQDLGTSGHPYEQYF.

The chain combines TRBV4-3 with TRBJ1-4; 12 bases agree with TRBD1. Trimming cost V 4 bases and J 3 bases; bases outside gene matches: 9. CDR1 and CDR2 (germline): LGHNA, YSLEER. This CDR3 spans 18 amino acids. For the CDR3, the DNA is TGCGCCAGCAGCCGGGGACAGGGGGCGGGGGGGGCTAATGAAAAACTGTTTTTT. It translates to CASSRGQGAGGANEKLFF.

The chain is built from TRBV5-1 and TRBJ2-3; TRBD2 agrees at 10 bases. This CDR3 spans 18 amino acids. The V gene's germline CDR1 is SGHRS and CDR2 YFSETQ. With V trimmed by 0 bases and J by 2 bases, 9 bases remained unmatched. The CDR3 DNA follows: TGCGCCAGCAGCTTGGTGGATCTACTAGCGGGGAACACAGATACGCAGTATTTT. Encoded protein: CASSLVDLLAGNTDTQYF.

J is TRBJ2-1 and V is TRBV5-4, with 10 bases fitting TRBD2. This CDR3 spans 16 amino acids. CDR1 and CDR2 (germline): SGHNT, YYREEE (reference sequence). J lost 10 bases, V lost 1 base, and 11 bases had no gene match. The CDR3 region has the DNA TGTGCCAGCAGCTTGAGACTCCTAGCGGGAGTATGGGAGCAGTTCTTC. It is translated as CASSLRLLAGVWEQFF.

The chain links TRBV4-3 to TRBJ2-1, with TRBD2 matching 10 bases. The V gene's germline CDR1 is LGHNA and CDR2 YSLEER. There are 16 residues in the CDR3. Unmatched junction bases numbered 8, after V lost 4 bases and J lost 5 bases. The CDR3 region has the DNA TGCGCCAGCAGCCCCCGTGATAGCGGGAGGCACAATGAGCAGTTCTTC. Protein: CASSPRDSGRHNEQFF.

The CDR3 nucleotides read TGTGCCAGCAATCGGACAGCCCCCTCCTATGGCTACACCTTC. Residues: CASNRTAPSYGYTF. The chain recombines TRBV27 with TRBJ1-2, with D perhaps matching TRBD1 (6 bases). The CDR3 length is 14 residues. The V end was cut by 7 bases, the J end by 4 bases, with 16 bases between. Per the germline V gene, CDR1 is MNHEY and CDR2 is SMNVEV (reference sequence).

V and J are TRBV7-2 and TRBJ2-1; TRBD2 matches 7 bases. In germline, CDR1 is SGHTA, CDR2 FQGNSA. This CDR3 is built from 17 residues. V trimming: 2 bases; J trimming: 4 bases; junction bases outside the gene matches: 11. CDR3 DNA: TGTGCCAGCAGCTTAACCTACCCGGGGGGATATTACAATGAGCAGTTCTTC. Translation gives CASSLTYPGGYYNEQFF. Variable domain in full (rest from reference TRBV7-2 and TRBJ2-1): GAGVSQSPSNKVTEKGKDVELRCDPISGHTALYWYRQSLGQGLEFLIYFQGNSAPDKSGLPSDRFSAERTGGSVSTLTIQRTQQEDSAVYLCASSLTYPGGYYNEQFFGPGTRLTVL.

The chain links TRBV28 to TRBJ2-1; 9 bases fit TRBD2. CDR3 length: 17 residues. Germline V gives CDR1 MDHEN, CDR2 SYDVKM. V shed 6 bases and J 8 bases; nucleotides not matched to a gene: 17. Here the CDR3 reads CASSLRRREGRLYEQFF. CDR3 nucleotide sequence: TGTGCCAGCAGCCTACGGCGGCGGGAGGGCCGATTATATGAGCAGTTCTTC.

J is TRBJ1-2 and V is TRBV5-4, with TRBD1 matching over 8 bases. The CDR3 is 12 amino acids. V gave up 4 bases and J gave up 7 bases; unmatched junction bases: 3. The germline V gene encodes CDR1 SGHNT and CDR2 YYREEE (reference sequence). The CDR3 bases are TGTGCCAGCAGCCGGACAGGGTTTGGCTACACCTTC. Amino acids: CASSRTGFGYTF.

The rearrangement uses TRBV10-2 and TRBJ2-7; tentative D call: TRBD1 (5 bases). V was shortened by 5 bases and J by 2 bases, with 10 bases between the two germline ends. Germline values: CDR1 WSHSY, CDR2 SAAADI. The CDR3 loop spans 13 amino acids. The DNA of the CDR3 is TGCGCCAGCAGTCACAGGTTTCCCTACGAGCAGTACTTC. Its translation: CASSHRFPYEQYF.